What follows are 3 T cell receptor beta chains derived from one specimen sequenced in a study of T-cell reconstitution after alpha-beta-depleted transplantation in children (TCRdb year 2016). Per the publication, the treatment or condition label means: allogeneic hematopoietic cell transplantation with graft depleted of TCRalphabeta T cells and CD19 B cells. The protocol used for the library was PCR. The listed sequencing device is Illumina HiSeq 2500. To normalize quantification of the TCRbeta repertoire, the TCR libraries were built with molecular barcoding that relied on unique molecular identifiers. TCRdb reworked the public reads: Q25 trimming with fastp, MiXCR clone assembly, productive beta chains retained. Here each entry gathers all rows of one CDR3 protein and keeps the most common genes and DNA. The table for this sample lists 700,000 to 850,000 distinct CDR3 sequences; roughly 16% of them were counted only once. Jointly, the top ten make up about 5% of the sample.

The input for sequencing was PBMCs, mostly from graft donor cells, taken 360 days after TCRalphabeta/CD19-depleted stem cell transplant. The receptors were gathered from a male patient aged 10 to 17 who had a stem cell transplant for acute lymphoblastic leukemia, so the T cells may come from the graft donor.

The DNA of the CDR3 is TGCGCCAGCAGAGCAACAGGGGCCCAAGAGACCCAGTACTTC. Protein product: CASRATGAQETQYF. The genes are TRBV5-1 and TRBJ2-5; 7 nucleotides agree with TRBD1. Looked up from germline, CDR1 is SGHRS and CDR2 is YFSETQ. The CDR3 contains 14 residues. V gave up 5 bases and J gave up 1 base; unmatched junction bases: 5. Full variable domain (outside the CDR3, taken from reference TRBV5-1 and TRBJ2-5): KAGVTQTPRYLIKTRGQQVTLSCSPISGHRSVSWYQQTPGQGLQFLFEYFSETQRNKGNFPGRFSGRQFSNSRSEMNVSTLELGDSALYLCASRATGAQETQYFGPGTRLLVL.

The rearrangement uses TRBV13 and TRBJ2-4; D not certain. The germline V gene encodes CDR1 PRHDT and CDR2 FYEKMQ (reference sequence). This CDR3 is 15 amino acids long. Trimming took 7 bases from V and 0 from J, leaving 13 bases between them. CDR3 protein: CASNLGALAKNIQYF. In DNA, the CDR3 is TGTGCCAGCAATCTAGGAGCGTTAGCCAAAAACATTCAGTACTTC. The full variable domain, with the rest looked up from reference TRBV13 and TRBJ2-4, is AAGVIQSPRHLIKEKRETATLKCYPIPRHDTVYWYQQGPGQDPQFLISFYEKMQSDKGSIPDRFSAQQFSDYHSELNMSSLELGDSALYFCASNLGALAKNIQYFGAGTRLSVL.

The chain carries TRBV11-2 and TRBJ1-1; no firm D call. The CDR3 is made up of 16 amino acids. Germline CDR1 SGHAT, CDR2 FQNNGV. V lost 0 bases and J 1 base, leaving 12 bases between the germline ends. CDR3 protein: CASSLESGLKNTEAFF. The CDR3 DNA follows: TGTGCCAGCAGCTTAGAGTCAGGCCTAAAGAACACTGAAGCTTTCTTT.